The 16 T cell receptor beta chains given below trace back to one sample, sequenced in a study of T cells after yellow fever vaccination. Using its own MiXCR run on the 5' RACE reads, TCRdb lists one record per CDR3 protein. In the table there are 400,000 or so distinct CDR3 sequences, around 6.5% of which are singletons. Here the sequenced sample was PBMCs, taken 5 days after the yellow fever booster vaccination. These receptors came from a man younger than 40 who received the YFV17D yellow fever vaccine.

The rearrangement uses TRBV4-3 and TRBJ2-1; D is unresolved. There are 15 residues in the CDR3. V was trimmed by 0 bases and J by 4 bases, leaving 10 bases between them. Germline assignment: CDR1 LGHNA and CDR2 YSLEER. CDR3 loop: CASSQDLRRYNEQFF. The CDR3 bases are TGCGCCAGCAGCCAAGATCTCCGGAGATACAATGAGCAGTTCTTC.

This clonotype has ten or more counts. This chain connects TRBV7-2 to TRBJ1-5; D is uncertain. The CDR3 has 15 residues. Germline V gene lookup returns CDR1 SGHTA and CDR2 FQGNSA. Trimming removed 3 bases at V and 0 bases at J, with 9 bases between. CDR3 amino acids: CASSFNGVSNQPQHF. CDR3 sequence (DNA): TGTGCCAGCAGCTTTAATGGGGTTAGCAATCAGCCCCAGCATTTT.

This clonotype has a handful of counts. This rearrangement joins TRBV19 to TRBJ2-7; D may be TRBD2 (6 bases). CDR3 length: 21 residues. Trimming took 1 base from V and 2 from J, leaving 30 bases between them. Per germline, CDR1 LNHDA and CDR2 SQIVND (reference sequence). The CDR3 DNA follows: TGTGCCAGTAGTATAGGCCCACCGGTGGCGGGATCCTCCCGGAGGCCCTACGAGCAGTACTTC. Its translation: CASSIGPPVAGSSRRPYEQYF.

This CDR3 is CSADDRSSYNEQFF. The CDR3 bases are TGCAGTGCCGATGACAGGAGCTCCTACAATGAGCAGTTCTTC. The chain combines TRBV20-1 with TRBJ2-1; tentative D call: TRBD1 (6 bases). The CDR3 is 14 residues long. Trimming pared 6 bases from V and 0 bases from J, leaving 12 bases between. The germline V gene encodes CDR1 DFQATT and CDR2 SNEGSKA (reference sequence).

This clonotype was counted ten times or more. V is TRBV21-1 and J is TRBJ2-2. TRBV21-1 is an annotated pseudogene. This CDR3 is 15 amino acids long. The CDR3 sequence: CASSKATTNTGELFF. The CDR3 region has the DNA TGTGCCAGCAGCAAAGCCACTACGAACACCGGGGAGCTGTTTTTT.

This clonotype occurred a few times. The V gene is TRBV6-5, the J gene TRBJ2-3; TRBD1 matches at 10 bases. Trimming cost V 2 bases and J 6 bases; bases outside gene matches: 8. The V gene's germline CDR1 is MNHEY and CDR2 SVGAGI. The CDR3 is 16 residues long. CDR3: CASSYEGQGSLDTQYF. CDR3 nucleotides: TGTGCCAGCAGTTACGAGGGACAGGGGTCCCTGGATACGCAGTATTTT.

The sample holds many counts of this clonotype. The chain joins TRBV29-1 to TRBJ2-7; 9 nucleotides match TRBD1. The CDR3 spans 14 residues. The V and J ends lost 7 bases and 7 bases, in that order; junction bases with no gene match: 14. Germline CDR1 reads SQVTM; CDR2 reads ANQGSEA. CDR3 residues: CSAVTGTGYNEQYF. Here the CDR3 DNA reads TGCAGCGCCGTTACCGGGACAGGGTATAATGAGCAGTACTTC.

The sample holds a few counts of this clonotype. J is TRBJ2-1 and V is TRBV2, with a possible D match to TRBD2 (6 bases). Per germline, CDR1 SNHLY and CDR2 FYNNEI. V was clipped by 9 bases and J by 12 bases, with 21 bases between them. The CDR3 is 13 residues long. The CDR3 DNA sequence: TGTGCCAGTAGGGCCGGGACTCCGATCGGGCAGTTCTTC. Translation gives CASRAGTPIGQFF.

This clonotype has a handful of counts. This rearrangement joins TRBV20-1 to TRBJ2-1; 7 bases map to TRBD1. The V gene's germline CDR1 is DFQATT and CDR2 SNEGSKA (reference sequence). The CDR3 length is 15 residues. The trim removed 5 bases at V and 0 bases at J, leaving 7 bases unmatched. The CDR3 DNA reads TGCAGTGCTCAGCCGACAGGGATCTCCTACAATGAGCAGTTCTTC. Protein product: CSAQPTGISYNEQFF.

The chain combines TRBV20-1 with TRBJ1-2, with D hard to call. Germline CDR1 is DFQATT and CDR2 is SNEGSKA (reference sequence). V was clipped by 7 bases and J by 7 bases, with 19 bases between them. The CDR3 is 13 residues long. The chain's CDR3 is CSGGETGWVGYTF. The CDR3 bases are TGCAGTGGGGGAGAAACGGGTTGGGTTGGCTACACCTTC.

This clonotype was detected a few times. The gene calls are TRBV29-1 and TRBJ2-2, with 9 bases lining up with TRBD2. The CDR3 covers 13 residues. The junction had 3 bases not matched to a gene; V was cut back by 7 bases and J by 3 bases. Germline V gene sequence: CDR1 SQVTM, CDR2 ANQGSEA. The CDR3 protein is CSAGGGDTGELFF. In nucleotides, the CDR3 is TGCAGCGCCGGCGGGGGGGACACCGGGGAGCTGTTTTTT.

The sample holds a few counts of this clonotype. The J gene is TRBJ2-7, the V gene TRBV28, with a weak D call TRBD2 (6 bases). The CDR3 runs 17 residues. With 3 bases removed from V and 5 bases from J, the gap between germline ends came to 23 bases. Per germline, CDR1 MDHEN and CDR2 SYDVKM. The CDR3 reads CASSLGTLSGSTNEQYF. Here the CDR3 DNA reads TGTGCCAGCAGTTTGGGTACCTTATCCGGGAGTACGAACGAGCAGTACTTC. Full variable domain (rest looked up from reference TRBV28 and TRBJ2-7): DVKVTQSSRYLVKRTGEKVFLECVQDMDHENMFWYRQDPGLGLRLIYFSYDVKMKEKGDIPEGYSVSREKKERFSLILESASTNQTSMYLCASSLGTLSGSTNEQYFGPGTRLTVT.

This clonotype was detected ten times or more. The J gene is TRBJ1-1, the V gene TRBV20-1; D unclear. The V gene lost 7 bases and the J gene lost 2 bases, with 11 bases spanning the gap. Germline V gene sequence: CDR1 DFQATT, CDR2 SNEGSKA (reference sequence). There are 12 residues in the CDR3. Here the CDR3 reads CSVREGNTEAFF. The CDR3 DNA follows: TGCAGTGTCCGGGAGGGAAACACTGAAGCTTTCTTT.

As for this clonotype: The junction does not match germline at one end; this may be a read error. The CDR3 sequence: CASILVSAAEKLFF. As DNA, the CDR3 is TGTGCCAGCATTTTAGTTTCAGCAGCTGAAAAACTGTTTTTT. The chain recombines TRBV12-3 or TRBV12-4 with TRBJ1-4; no clear D gene. The CDR3 totals 14 residues.

The chain is built from TRBV20-1 and TRBJ2-5, with D maybe TRBD2 (5 bases). The CDR3 length is 12 residues. Between the trimmed V and J ends, which lost 2 bases and 2 bases, there was a span of 6 bases. Germline V gene lookup returns CDR1 DFQATT and CDR2 SNEGSKA (reference sequence). The CDR3 bases are TGCAGTGCTAGACAGCGGCAAGAGACCCAGTACTTC. Translated, it gives CSARQRQETQYF.

This clonotype was seen only a few times. This chain uses TRBV19 with TRBJ2-1; TRBD1 or TRBD2 may be the D gene (5 bases each). The CDR3 sequence is 14 residues long. The V end lost 0 bases, the J end lost 10 bases, and 13 bases lay between the germline ends. The germline V gene has CDR1 LNHDA and CDR2 SQIVND (reference sequence). CDR3 sequence (DNA): TGTGCCAGTAGTATAGATCGGCAGGGAGAGGAGCAGTTCTTC. It translates to CASSIDRQGEEQFF.